The 25 T cell receptor beta chains below all came from one sample that was sequenced in a study of early T cells in non-severe SARS-CoV-2 infection. Each CDR3 protein gets one entry after TCRdb re-called the 5' RACE reads with MiXCR. The table includes 70,000 or so distinct CDR3 sequences, 12% detected once. Material for sequencing was whole blood. These receptors were collected from an adult who was a healthcare worker with PCR-confirmed SARS-CoV-2 infection or an uninfected control (not recorded which).

This clonotype was recorded many times. The J gene is TRBJ2-6, the V gene TRBV12-3 or TRBV12-4; D unclear. The CDR3 contains 13 residues. The V end lost 10 bases, the J end lost 2 bases, and 9 bases lay between the germline ends. CDR3 DNA sequence: TGTGCCATCCGAGCAGCTGGGGCCAACGTCCTGACTTTC. Protein: CAIRAAGANVLTF.

This clonotype was observed at least ten times. The chain's CDR3 is CASSLDLNTEAFF. Here the CDR3 DNA reads TGCGCCAGCAGCTTGGACCTTAACACTGAAGCTTTCTTT. The V and J genes are TRBV5-1 and TRBJ1-1, with D uncertain. CDR1 is SGHRS and CDR2 is YFSETQ in the germline V gene. This CDR3 has 13 amino acids. V shed 0 bases and J shed 2 bases, with 5 bases lying between them.

This clonotype was observed at least ten times. The CDR3 sequence: CASSRDRGNRGGTEAFF. The CDR3 nucleotides read TGTGCCAGCAGTAGGGATCGGGGAAACAGGGGAGGCACTGAAGCTTTCTTT. V usage is TRBV27 and J usage is TRBJ1-1, with TRBD1 identical over 7 bases. Germline V gene sequence: CDR1 MNHEY, CDR2 SMNVEV (reference sequence). With V trimmed by 5 bases and J by 4 bases, 16 bases remained unmatched. This CDR3 is built from 17 residues.

This clonotype was seen many times. This rearrangement joins TRBV20-1 to TRBJ1-5; D may be TRBD1 (5 bases). This CDR3 region has 14 residues. CDR1 and CDR2 (germline): DFQATT, SNEGSKA (reference sequence). Trimming removed 6 bases from V and 3 bases from J, with 15 bases in between. Here the CDR3 DNA reads TGCAGTGCAGGAGGCAGGGCTTTCAATCAGCCCCAGCATTTT. Translation gives CSAGGRAFNQPQHF.

The chain couples TRBV7-9 to TRBJ2-2; no clear D gene. The V end was cut by 8 bases, the J end by 0 bases, with 13 bases between. This CDR3 contains 15 residues. The V gene's germline CDR1 is SEHNR and CDR2 FQNEAQ (reference sequence). The CDR3 region has the DNA TGTGCCAGCCGCCCCCTAGGGTCGAACACCGGGGAGCTGTTTTTT. Amino acid sequence: CASRPLGSNTGELFF. Looking up the rest from reference TRBV7-9 and TRBJ2-2 gives the full variable domain: DTGVSQNPRHKITKRGQNVTFRCDPISEHNRLYWYRQTLGQGPEFLTYFQNEAQLEKSRLLSDRFSAERPKGSFSTLEIQRTEQGDSAMYLCASRPLGSNTGELFFGEGSRLTVL.

Points on this clonotype: This may come from a read error, since a much larger clone is one base off. Since the CDR3 does not end with the conserved phenylalanine or tryptophan, this likely comes from a read error. The rearrangement uses TRBV20-1 and TRBJ2-3, with TRBD2 matching over 11 bases. The CDR3 sequence is 15 residues long. Trimming removed 5 bases from V and 4 bases from J; junction bases left unmatched: 8. Germline loops: CDR1 DFQATT, CDR2 SNEGSKA (reference sequence). CDR3 protein: CSAPLAGGRADTQYS. The CDR3 region has the DNA TGCAGTGCTCCTTTAGCGGGGGGGCGAGCAGATACGCAGTATTCT.

This clonotype was detected a few times. The V call is TRBV20-1, the J call TRBJ2-1; 8 nucleotides line up with TRBD2. The V gene end was trimmed by 0 bases and the J gene end by 9 bases; junction bases not matched to a gene: 10. In germline, CDR1 is DFQATT, CDR2 SNEGSKA (reference sequence). The CDR3 length is 15 residues. CDR3 residues: CSARDYSGRNGEQFF. The DNA of the CDR3 is TGCAGTGCTAGAGATTACAGCGGGAGAAATGGTGAGCAGTTCTTC.

This clonotype was seen repeatedly, ten times or more. The chain links TRBV12-3 or TRBV12-4 to TRBJ2-7; D may match TRBD1 or TRBD2 (5 bases each). The CDR3 covers 16 residues. V was trimmed by 4 bases and J by 4 bases, leaving 20 bases between them. The chain's CDR3 is CASSSSEGWGGYEQYF. The CDR3, as DNA: TGTGCCAGCAGTTCGTCCGAGGGCTGGGGCGGATACGAGCAGTACTTC.

This clonotype came up many times. The chain carries TRBV2 and TRBJ2-5; no firm D call. This CDR3 spans 14 amino acids. Germline CDR1 is SNHLY and CDR2 is FYNNEI. V was clipped by 5 bases and J by 1 base, with 11 bases between them. CDR3 nucleotide sequence: TGTGCCAGCAGTCTCCGGGCGTTCCAAGAGACCCAGTACTTC. Translated: CASSLRAFQETQYF.

This clonotype was found many times. This sequence joins TRBV27 and TRBJ2-7, with D unresolved. The CDR3 is 12 amino acids. Trimming took off 8 bases at V and 7 bases at J, with 15 bases between the two ends. Germline V gene lookup returns CDR1 MNHEY and CDR2 SMNVEV (reference sequence). CDR3 nucleotide sequence: TGTGCCAGCGCCGTCTGGGGTAGGGAGCAGTACTTC. This sequence encodes CASAVWGREQYF.

This clonotype occurred many times. The chain employs TRBV6-6 and TRBJ2-2; 8 bases are shared with TRBD1. J gave up 5 bases and V 10 bases, and 6 bases lay outside the gene matches. CDR3 size: 13 residues. CDR1 and CDR2 (germline): MNHNY, SVGAGI (reference sequence). The chain's CDR3 is CATSGQETGELFF. The CDR3 nucleotides read TGTGCCACATCGGGACAGGAGACCGGGGAGCTGTTTTTT.

This clonotype was counted ten times or more. The V call is TRBV14, the J call TRBJ2-7; D is undetermined. The germline CDR1 and CDR2 sequences are SGHDN and FVKESK. Deletions cut 0 bases from V and 6 bases from J, with 3 bases between. The CDR3 has 11 residues. CDR3 sequence reads: CASSQDIEQYF. The CDR3 DNA reads as TGTGCCAGCAGCCAAGATATCGAGCAGTACTTC. Together with reference TRBV14 and TRBJ2-7, the CDR3 gives the full variable domain: EAGVTQFPSHSVIEKGQTVTLRCDPISGHDNLYWYRRVMGKEIKFLLHFVKESKQDESGMPNNRFLAERTGGTYSTLKVQPAELEDSGVYFCASSQDIEQYFGPGTRLTVT.

This clonotype was found many times. The chain is built from TRBV11-2 and TRBJ1-2; TRBD1 might be the D (6 bases). Trimming left V 7 bases short and J 3 bases short, with 18 bases between. CDR1 and CDR2 from the germline V gene are SGHAT and FQNNGV. The CDR3 is made up of 15 amino acids. CDR3 protein: CASTSSRQAHYGYTF. As DNA, the CDR3 is TGTGCCAGCACCTCATCCCGACAGGCCCACTATGGCTACACCTTC.

This clonotype was seen many times. The chain recombines TRBV6-2 or TRBV6-3 with TRBJ1-1, with D perhaps matching TRBD1 (6 bases). CDR3 size: 15 residues. V was shortened by 4 bases and J by 4 bases, with 16 bases between the two germline ends. Germline-derived CDR1 and CDR2 are MNHEY and SVGEGT. The CDR3 bases are TGTGCCAGCAGTTCCTACGCCGGCAGGGGCACTGAAGCTTTCTTT. Protein: CASSSYAGRGTEAFF.

This clonotype has a count of ten or more. This chain connects TRBV10-1 to TRBJ1-4; 7 positions match TRBD1. This CDR3 has 16 amino acids. Germline values: CDR1 WNHNN, CDR2 SYGVQD (reference sequence). With 6 bases clipped from V and 10 bases from J, the junction kept 17 bases outside the gene matches. The CDR3, as DNA: TGCGCCAGCAGGATGCACCGGGACAGCTTTCGAGGAAAACTGTTTTTT. Translating it yields CASRMHRDSFRGKLFF.

This clonotype came up a few times. This rearrangement joins TRBV7-9 to TRBJ1-6; no definite D call. The CDR3 spans 14 residues. With 1 base removed from V and 7 bases from J, the gap between germline ends came to 8 bases. Germline CDR1 SEHNR, CDR2 FQNEAQ (reference sequence). CDR3 nucleotides: TGTGCCAGCAGCTTAGATGGGTACAATTCACCCCTCCACTTT. It specifies CASSLDGYNSPLHF.

By frequency in the sample, this clonotype is large (0.1 to 1%). The CDR3 here is CASSLEQGAWNNEQFF. CDR3 in DNA: TGTGCCAGCAGCTTGGAACAGGGGGCTTGGAACAATGAGCAGTTCTTC. The chain links TRBV11-2 to TRBJ2-1, with 9 bases lining up with TRBD1. The ends lost 3 bases at V and 5 bases at J; junction bases unmatched: 8. Germline CDR1 reads SGHAT; CDR2 reads FQNNGV. The CDR3 totals 16 residues.

This chain joins TRBV18 and TRBJ1-3; D uncertain. The germline V gene has CDR1 KGHSH and CDR2 LQKENI. Trimming shortened V by 2 bases and J by 0 bases, and 11 bases separated the two germline ends. This CDR3 is built from 16 residues. The CDR3 DNA reads TGTGCCAGCTCACCAGATGTCAGCTTCTCTGGAAACACCATATATTTT. Its protein is CASSPDVSFSGNTIYF.

This clonotype was observed a few times. This chain joins TRBV30 and TRBJ2-1, with TRBD2 as a possible D gene (5 bases). V lost 2 bases and J lost 9, with 14 bases in between. The CDR3 runs 13 residues. The V gene's germline CDR1 is GTSNPN and CDR2 SVGIG (reference sequence). The CDR3 reads CAWSLVDSSEQFF. CDR3 sequence (DNA): TGTGCCTGGAGTCTAGTGGACTCGAGTGAGCAGTTCTTC.

This clonotype showed up many times. The CDR3 is CASSRGTEENYGYTF. CDR3 coding DNA: TGTGCCAGCAGCCGGGGGACAGAGGAAAACTATGGCTACACCTTC. The chain couples TRBV7-9 to TRBJ1-2; 7 bases agree with TRBD1. This CDR3 has 15 residues. Trimming removed 5 bases from V and 2 bases from J; junction bases left unmatched: 8. The germline V gene encodes CDR1 SEHNR and CDR2 FQNEAQ (reference sequence). Filled out from reference TRBV7-9 and TRBJ1-2, the complete variable domain reads DTGVSQNPRHKITKRGQNVTFRCDPISEHNRLYWYRQTLGQGPEFLTYFQNEAQLEKSRLLSDRFSAERPKGSFSTLEIQRTEQGDSAMYLCASSRGTEENYGYTFGSGTRLTVV.

This clonotype was counted ten times or more. V and J are TRBV10-1 and TRBJ1-1; a weak D match, TRBD1 (6 bases). Germline-derived CDR1 and CDR2 are WNHNN and SYGVQD (reference sequence). The CDR3 is 13 amino acids. V was clipped by 7 bases and J by 2 bases, with 11 bases between them. CDR3 bases: TGCGCCAGCAAGAGTGGGGGCAACACTGAAGCTTTCTTT. Residues: CASKSGGNTEAFF.

The sample holds many counts of this clonotype. CDR3 DNA sequence: TGCAGTGCTAGAGATTACAGGGCCCACACTGAAGCTTTCTTT. This translates into CSARDYRAHTEAFF. The rearrangement links TRBV20-1 to TRBJ1-1, with D possibly TRBD1 on 6 matching bases. CDR1 is DFQATT and CDR2 is SNEGSKA in the germline V gene (reference sequence). V dropped 0 bases and J dropped 3 bases, with 11 bases sitting between them. The CDR3 runs 14 residues.

In its sample, this clonotype was seen a few times. The genes are TRBV29-1 and TRBJ2-2; D may be TRBD2 (7 bases). V lost 6 bases and J lost 4, with 21 bases in between. CDR1 is SQVTM, CDR2 ANQGSEA, per germline. The CDR3 is 16 residues long. CDR3 DNA: TGCAGCGTGGGGGACCGCGGGGGCGGTTTCACCGGGGAGCTGTTTTTT. Encoded protein: CSVGDRGGGFTGELFF.

The V call is TRBV12-3 or TRBV12-4, the J call TRBJ2-1; tentative D call: TRBD1 (5 bases). V lost 0 bases, J lost 4 bases, and 10 bases lay in between. This CDR3 spans 15 amino acids. The CDR3 DNA sequence: TGTGCCAGCAGTTTAGCGGGGCAGCTATACAATGAGCAGTTCTTC. As protein: CASSLAGQLYNEQFF.

This clonotype was recorded a few times. The chain is built from TRBV3-1 and TRBJ2-6, with D unresolved. V was trimmed by 4 bases and J by 4 bases, leaving 11 bases between them. Looked up from germline, CDR1 is LGHDT and CDR2 is YNNKEL (reference sequence). The CDR3 totals 15 residues. In DNA form, the CDR3 reads TGTGCCAGCAGCCCTGCCCTAGGGGGGGCCAACGTCCTGACTTTC. It encodes CASSPALGGANVLTF. The variable domain in full, with the rest retrieved from reference TRBV3-1 and TRBJ2-6, is DTAVSQTPKYLVTQMGNDKSIKCEQNLGHDTMYWYKQDSKKFLKIMFSYNNKELIINETVPNRFSPKSPDKAHLNLHINSLELGDSAVYFCASSPALGGANVLTFGAGSRLTVL.